These 17 T cell receptor beta chains were all obtained from the same sample, sequenced in a study of T-cell reconstitution after alpha-beta-depleted transplantation in children. This sample's TCRbeta library carried unique molecular identifier barcodes. TCRdb used MiXCR to reprocess the PCR reads, holding one entry per CDR3 protein. This sample carries about 200,000 distinct CDR3 sequences, about 8.4% of them seen once, and the ten largest clones take roughly a third. This specimen was PBMCs, mostly from graft donor cells, taken 360 days after TCRalphabeta/CD19-depleted stem cell transplant. All receptors come from a male patient between 2 and 10 years old who had a stem cell transplant for acute myeloid leukemia, so the T cells may come from the graft donor.

The table lists this clonotype with many counts. The chain is built from TRBV11-2 and TRBJ2-1; 13 nucleotides line up with TRBD2. The CDR3 totals 16 residues. Germline CDR1 and CDR2: SGHAT and FQNNGV. V dropped 1 base and J dropped 8; count of bases not matched to a gene: 5. CDR3 protein: CASSLVWTSGSYEQFF. DNA for the CDR3: TGTGCCAGCAGCTTAGTCTGGACTAGCGGGAGTTATGAGCAGTTCTTC.

A few counts support this clonotype. The J gene is TRBJ2-3, the V gene TRBV20-1; D is perhaps TRBD2 (6 bases). V dropped 1 base and J dropped 7 bases, with 18 bases sitting between them. Germline V gives CDR1 DFQATT, CDR2 SNEGSKA (reference sequence). The CDR3 contains 15 residues. The CDR3: CSARAPSEPGYTQYF. The CDR3 DNA reads as TGCAGTGCTAGAGCACCTAGCGAGCCGGGGTATACGCAGTATTTT.

This clonotype came up many times. This rearrangement joins TRBV4-3 to TRBJ2-1, with 8 bases matching TRBD2. Germline V lookup: CDR1 LGHNA, CDR2 YSLEER. J was trimmed by 6 bases and V by 2 bases; bases with no gene match: 6. This CDR3 is 15 amino acids long. The CDR3 DNA sequence: TGCGCCAGCAGCCAACTAGCGGGTCTGCTCAATGAGCAGTTCTTC. Protein sequence: CASSQLAGLLNEQFF.

This clonotype was seen ten or more times. The V gene is TRBV11-2, the J gene TRBJ2-4; no definite D call. Germline V lookup: CDR1 SGHAT, CDR2 FQNNGV. With 3 bases removed from V and 0 bases from J, the gap between germline ends came to 6 bases. The CDR3 runs to 14 residues. The CDR3, as DNA: TGTGCCAGCAGCTTGAGGACAGCCAAAAACATTCAGTACTTC. Amino acids: CASSLRTAKNIQYF.

This clonotype was observed many times. CDR3 sequence: CASSLADRVMETQYF. DNA for the CDR3: TGTGCCAGCAGTTTAGCGGACAGGGTTATGGAGACCCAGTACTTC. The chain links TRBV12-3 or TRBV12-4 to TRBJ2-5, with 8 bases matching TRBD1. J lost 5 bases, V lost 0 bases, and 5 bases had no gene match. The CDR3 sequence is 15 residues long.

In its sample, this clonotype was seen a few times. V usage is TRBV13 and J usage is TRBJ1-4; 12 bases agree with TRBD1. With 4 bases clipped from V and 8 bases from J, the junction kept 17 bases outside the gene matches. This CDR3 has 19 amino acids. Germline CDR1 and CDR2: PRHDT and FYEKMQ (reference sequence). Written as DNA, the CDR3 is TGTGCCAGCAGCTCCCGGGACAGGGGGCGCTTTGGCTCTCGGGAAAAACTGTTTTTT. Encoded protein: CASSSRDRGRFGSREKLFF.

This clonotype was seen a single time. The chain joins TRBV4-2 to TRBJ2-7, with a possible D match to TRBD1 (6 bases). This CDR3 region has 14 residues. V lost 4 bases and J 0 bases, leaving 10 bases between the germline ends. CDR1 is LGHNA, CDR2 YNFKEQ, per germline. Here the CDR3 DNA reads TGTGCCAGCAGCCCAGGGGCCCCCTCCTACGAGCAGTACGTC. Translating it yields CASSPGAPSYEQYV.

This clonotype was seen once. This chain links TRBV7-6 with TRBJ1-5, with D possibly TRBD1 on 5 matching bases. This CDR3 is 17 amino acids long. The germline V and J ends were trimmed by 0 bases and 1 base, with 13 bases remaining between them. Germline V gene sequence: CDR1 SGHVS, CDR2 FNYEAQ. CDR3 DNA sequence: TGTGCCAGCAGCTTAGCGCTTGGGGGACGGAGCAATCAGCCCCAGCATTTT. This translates into CASSLALGGRSNQPQHF.

This clonotype was counted only a few times. The chain is built from TRBV29-1 and TRBJ2-7; D not resolved. The germline CDR1 and CDR2 sequences are SQVTM and ANQGSEA. Trimming left V 0 bases short and J 4 bases short, with 7 bases between. This CDR3 contains 12 residues. This CDR3 is CSVEDLIYEQYF. CDR3 bases: TGCAGCGTTGAAGATTTGATTTACGAGCAGTACTTC.

This clonotype showed up many times. The rearrangement joins TRBV20-1 to TRBJ2-1, with TRBD2 matching over 13 bases. In germline, CDR1 is DFQATT, CDR2 SNEGSKA (reference sequence). The CDR3 loop spans 14 amino acids. V lost 6 bases and J lost 4; bases outside the gene matches: 3. The DNA of the CDR3 is TGCAGTGCATTACTAGCGGGGGGGTACAATGAGCAGTTCTTC. Protein sequence: CSALLAGGYNEQFF.

This clonotype came up a few times. The chain uses TRBV12-3 or TRBV12-4 and TRBJ1-4; possibly TRBD1 for D (5 bases). Trimming pared 3 bases from V and 4 bases from J, leaving 9 bases between. The CDR3 covers 14 residues. CDR3 coding DNA: TGTGCCAGCAGTTTCGATGGGGGTAATGAAAAACTGTTTTTT. As protein: CASSFDGGNEKLFF.

At least ten counts were recorded for this clonotype. DNA of the CDR3: TGCGCCAGCAGCTTGGACAGTCGGCACTACGAGCAGTACTTC. It yields the protein CASSLDSRHYEQYF. V and J are TRBV5-1 and TRBJ2-7, with D uncertain. This CDR3 has 14 amino acids. V was cut by 0 bases and J by 3 bases, with 10 bases left in between. Germline CDR1 is SGHRS and CDR2 is YFSETQ.

This clonotype was picked up a small number of times. The chain couples TRBV12-3 or TRBV12-4 to TRBJ2-7; 9 bases match TRBD1. The junction had 4 bases not matched to a gene; V was cut back by 1 base and J by 3 bases. The CDR3 is 15 residues long. The CDR3 sequence is CASSLEGQGFYEQYF. Written as DNA, the CDR3 is TGTGCCAGCAGTTTAGAGGGACAGGGTTTCTACGAGCAGTACTTC.

The table lists this clonotype with many counts. The V call is TRBV10-3, the J call TRBJ2-2; D ambiguous. The CDR3 sequence is 13 residues long. Germline V lookup: CDR1 ENHRY, CDR2 SYGVKD. The ends were cut back, 6 bases at V and 6 bases at J, with 11 bases in the middle. CDR3 loop: CAIRPPEAGELFF. The CDR3 DNA sequence: TGTGCCATCAGGCCTCCTGAGGCCGGGGAGCTGTTTTTT.

This clonotype showed up just a few times. The rearrangement uses TRBV5-5 and TRBJ2-5; D is unclear. Germline values: CDR1 SGHKS, CDR2 YYEKEE (reference sequence). V was cut by 4 bases and J by 3 bases, with 7 bases left in between. This CDR3 spans 12 amino acids. The CDR3 spells CASSHPKETQYF. The CDR3 coding sequence is TGTGCCAGCAGCCACCCTAAAGAGACCCAGTACTTC.

This clonotype was recorded many times. The rearrangement links TRBV29-1 to TRBJ1-1, with D unclear. V was trimmed by 3 bases and J by 6 bases, leaving 5 bases between them. Germline V gives CDR1 SQVTM, CDR2 ANQGSEA. There are 10 residues in the CDR3. CDR3 region: CSVETSEAFF. CDR3 nucleotide sequence: TGCAGCGTTGAGACTTCTGAAGCTTTCTTT.

The chain combines TRBV5-1 with TRBJ2-1, with D perhaps TRBD2 (6 bases). V dropped 5 bases and J dropped 4 bases, with 22 bases sitting between them. Germline V gives CDR1 SGHRS, CDR2 YFSETQ. The CDR3 is 17 amino acids. CDR3: CASSMKYGSPAYNEQFF. DNA of the CDR3: TGCGCCAGCAGTATGAAGTACGGGAGCCCCGCTTACAATGAGCAGTTCTTC.